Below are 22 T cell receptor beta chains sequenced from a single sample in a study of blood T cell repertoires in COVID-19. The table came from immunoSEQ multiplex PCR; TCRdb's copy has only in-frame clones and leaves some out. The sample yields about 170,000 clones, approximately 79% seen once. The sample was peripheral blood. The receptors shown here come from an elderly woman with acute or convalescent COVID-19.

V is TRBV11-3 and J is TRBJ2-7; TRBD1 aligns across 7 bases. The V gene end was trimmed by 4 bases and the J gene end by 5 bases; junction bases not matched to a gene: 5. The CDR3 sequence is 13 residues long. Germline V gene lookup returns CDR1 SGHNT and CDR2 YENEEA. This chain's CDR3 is CASSYGTDNEQYF. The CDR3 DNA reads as TGTGCCAGCAGCTATGGGACAGACAACGAGCAGTACTTC. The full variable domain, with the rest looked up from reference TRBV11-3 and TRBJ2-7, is EAGVVQSPRYKIIEKKQPVAFWCNPISGHNTLYWYLQNLGQGPELLIRYENEEAVDDSQLPKDRFSAERLKGVDSTLKIQPAELGDSAVYLCASSYGTDNEQYFGPGTRLTVT.

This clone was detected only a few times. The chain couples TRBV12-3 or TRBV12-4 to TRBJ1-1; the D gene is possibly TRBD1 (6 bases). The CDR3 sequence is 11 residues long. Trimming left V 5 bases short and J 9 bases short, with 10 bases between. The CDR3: CASSTGHQAFF. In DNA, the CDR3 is TGTGCCAGCAGTACGGGACATCAAGCTTTCTTT.

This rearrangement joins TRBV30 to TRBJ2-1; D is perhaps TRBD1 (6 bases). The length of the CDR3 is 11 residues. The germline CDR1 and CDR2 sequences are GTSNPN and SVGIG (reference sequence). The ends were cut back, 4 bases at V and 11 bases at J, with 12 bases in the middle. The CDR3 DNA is TGTGCCTGGACGACAGGAGCCAAGCAGTTCTTC. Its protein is CAWTTGAKQFF.

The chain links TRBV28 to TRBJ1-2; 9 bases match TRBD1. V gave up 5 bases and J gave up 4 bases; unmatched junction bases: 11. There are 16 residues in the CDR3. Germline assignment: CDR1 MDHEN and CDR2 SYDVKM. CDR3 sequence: CASSPPPQGAGYGYTF. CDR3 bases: TGTGCCAGCAGTCCCCCCCCACAGGGGGCAGGCTATGGCTACACCTTC.

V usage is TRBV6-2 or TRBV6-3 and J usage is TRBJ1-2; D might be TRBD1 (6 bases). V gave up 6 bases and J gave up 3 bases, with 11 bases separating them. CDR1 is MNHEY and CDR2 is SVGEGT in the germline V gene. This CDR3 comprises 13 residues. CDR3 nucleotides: TGTGCCAGCAGCTTAAGACAGGACTATGGCTACACCTTC. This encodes CASSLRQDYGYTF.

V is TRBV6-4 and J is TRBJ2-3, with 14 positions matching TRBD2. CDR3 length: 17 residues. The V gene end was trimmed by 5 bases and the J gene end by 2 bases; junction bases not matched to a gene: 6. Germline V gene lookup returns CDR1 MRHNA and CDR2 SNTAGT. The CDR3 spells CASSIGTSGSDTDTQYF. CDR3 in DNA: TGTGCCAGCAGTATCGGGACTAGCGGGAGTGACACAGATACGCAGTATTTT.

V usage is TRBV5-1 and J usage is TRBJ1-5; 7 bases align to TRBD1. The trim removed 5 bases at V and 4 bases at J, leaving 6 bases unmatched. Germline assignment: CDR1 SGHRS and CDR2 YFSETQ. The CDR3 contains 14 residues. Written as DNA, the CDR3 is TGCGCCAGCAGGCCCGGGACAGCTAATCAGCCCCAGCATTTT. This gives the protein CASRPGTANQPQHF.

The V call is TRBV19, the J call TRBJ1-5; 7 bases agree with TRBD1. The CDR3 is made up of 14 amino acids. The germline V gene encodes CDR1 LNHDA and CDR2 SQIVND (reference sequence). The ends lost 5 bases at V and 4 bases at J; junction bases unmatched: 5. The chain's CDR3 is CASSFGTANQPQHF. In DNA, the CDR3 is TGTGCCAGTAGTTTCGGGACAGCAAATCAGCCCCAGCATTTT.

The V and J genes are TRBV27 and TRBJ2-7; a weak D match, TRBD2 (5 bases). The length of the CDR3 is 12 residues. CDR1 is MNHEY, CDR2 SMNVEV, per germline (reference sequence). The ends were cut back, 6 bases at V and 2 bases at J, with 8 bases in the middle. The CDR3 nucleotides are TGTGCCAGCAGGAGCGGCCCCTACGAGCAGTACTTC. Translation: CASRSGPYEQYF.

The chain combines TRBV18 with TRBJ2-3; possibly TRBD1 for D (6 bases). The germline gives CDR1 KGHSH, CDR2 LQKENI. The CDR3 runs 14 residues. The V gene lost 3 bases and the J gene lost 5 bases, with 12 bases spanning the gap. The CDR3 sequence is CASSPLGAGDTQYF. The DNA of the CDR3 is TGTGCCAGCTCACCCTTGGGGGCTGGAGATACGCAGTATTTT.

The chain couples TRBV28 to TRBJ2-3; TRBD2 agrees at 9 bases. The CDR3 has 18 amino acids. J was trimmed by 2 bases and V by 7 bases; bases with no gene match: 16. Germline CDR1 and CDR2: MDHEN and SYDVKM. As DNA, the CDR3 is TGTGCCAGCAAAAAGGGACTAGCTCAACCACCACACACAGATACGCAGTATTTT. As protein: CASKKGLAQPPHTDTQYF.

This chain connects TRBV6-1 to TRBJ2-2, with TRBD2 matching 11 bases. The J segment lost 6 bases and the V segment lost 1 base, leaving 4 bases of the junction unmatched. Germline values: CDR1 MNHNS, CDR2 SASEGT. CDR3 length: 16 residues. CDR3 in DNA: TGTGCCAGCAGTGAAGTGCTAGCGGGGGGACCCGGGGAGCTGTTTTTT. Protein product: CASSEVLAGGPGELFF.

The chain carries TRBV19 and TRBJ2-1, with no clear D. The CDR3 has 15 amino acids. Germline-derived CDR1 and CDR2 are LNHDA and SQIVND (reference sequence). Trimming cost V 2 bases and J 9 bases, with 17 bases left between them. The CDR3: CASSIPGFPVSEQFF. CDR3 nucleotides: TGTGCCAGTAGTATACCCGGGTTCCCGGTCAGTGAGCAGTTCTTC.

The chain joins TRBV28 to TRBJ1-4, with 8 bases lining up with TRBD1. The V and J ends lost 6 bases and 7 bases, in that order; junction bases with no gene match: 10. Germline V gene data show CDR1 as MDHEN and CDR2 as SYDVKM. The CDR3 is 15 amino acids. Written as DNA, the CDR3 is TGTGCCAGCAGCCCCCCGACAGGGGAAGGTGAAAAACTGTTTTTT. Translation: CASSPPTGEGEKLFF.

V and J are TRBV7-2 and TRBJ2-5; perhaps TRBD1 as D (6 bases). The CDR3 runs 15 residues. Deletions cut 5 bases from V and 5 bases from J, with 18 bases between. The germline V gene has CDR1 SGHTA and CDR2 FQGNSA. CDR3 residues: CASSPKGVERETQYF. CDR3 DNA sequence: TGTGCCAGCAGCCCAAAGGGGGTCGAGCGGGAGACCCAGTACTTC.

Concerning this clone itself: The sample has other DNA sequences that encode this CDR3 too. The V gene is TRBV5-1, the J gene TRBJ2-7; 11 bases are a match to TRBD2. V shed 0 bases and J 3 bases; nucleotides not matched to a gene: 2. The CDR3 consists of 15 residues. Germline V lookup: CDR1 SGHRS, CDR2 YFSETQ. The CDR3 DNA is TGCGCCAGCAGCTTGGGACTAGCGGGGAACTACGAGCAGTACTTC. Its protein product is CASSLGLAGNYEQYF.

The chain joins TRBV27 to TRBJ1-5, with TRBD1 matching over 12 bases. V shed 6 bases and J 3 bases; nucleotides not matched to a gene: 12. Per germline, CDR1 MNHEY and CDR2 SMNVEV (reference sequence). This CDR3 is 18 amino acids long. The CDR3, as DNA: TGTGCCAGCAGACAAGGGACAGGGGGCCTCTCCCTCAATCAGCCCCAGCATTTT. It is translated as CASRQGTGGLSLNQPQHF.

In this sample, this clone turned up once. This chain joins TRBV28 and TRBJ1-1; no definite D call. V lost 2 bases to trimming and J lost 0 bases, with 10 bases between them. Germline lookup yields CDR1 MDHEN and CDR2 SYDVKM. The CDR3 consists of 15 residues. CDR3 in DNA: TGTGCCAGCAGTTTACCCGTGTCTGTGAACACTGAAGCTTTCTTT. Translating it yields CASSLPVSVNTEAFF.

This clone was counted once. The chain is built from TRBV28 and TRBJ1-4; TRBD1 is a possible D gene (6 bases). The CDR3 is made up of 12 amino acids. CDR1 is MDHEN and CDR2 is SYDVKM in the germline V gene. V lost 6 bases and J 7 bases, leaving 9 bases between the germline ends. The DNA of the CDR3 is TGTGCCAGCAGGCAGGGGCCTGAAAAACTGTTTTTT. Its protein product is CASRQGPEKLFF.

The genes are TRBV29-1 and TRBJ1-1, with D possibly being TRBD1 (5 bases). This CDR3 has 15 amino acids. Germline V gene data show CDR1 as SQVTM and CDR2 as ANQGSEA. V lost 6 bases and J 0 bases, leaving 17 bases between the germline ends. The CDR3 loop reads CSVGSGNGLNTEAFF. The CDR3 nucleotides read TGCAGCGTAGGCTCAGGGAACGGCTTGAACACTGAAGCTTTCTTT.

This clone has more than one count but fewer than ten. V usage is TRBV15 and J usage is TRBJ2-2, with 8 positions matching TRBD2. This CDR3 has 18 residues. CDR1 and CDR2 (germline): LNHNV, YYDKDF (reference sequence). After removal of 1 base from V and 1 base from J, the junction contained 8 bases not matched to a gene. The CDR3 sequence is CATSRGGLEEGNTGELFF. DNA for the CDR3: TGTGCCACCAGCAGAGGGGGACTAGAAGAGGGGAACACCGGGGAGCTGTTTTTT.

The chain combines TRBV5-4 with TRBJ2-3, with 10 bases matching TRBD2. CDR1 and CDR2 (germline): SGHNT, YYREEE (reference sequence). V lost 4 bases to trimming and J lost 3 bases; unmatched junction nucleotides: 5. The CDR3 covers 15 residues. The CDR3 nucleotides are TGTGCCAGCAGCCAGAGCGGGAGGGCAACAGATACGCAGTATTTT. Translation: CASSQSGRATDTQYF.